Below are 29 T cell receptor beta chains sequenced from a single sample in a study of blood T cell repertoires in COVID-19. The method was immunoSEQ multiplex PCR; TCRdb's version includes in-frame clones alone and lacks a portion of them. Of 150,000 to 160,000 clones listed, 65% to 90% are singletons. Sequenced material: peripheral blood. Every receptor here comes from a woman aged 60-70 years with COVID-19, enrolled during active disease.

As concerns this clone: An end of the junction differs from the germline gene, which may be a read error. The rearrangement joins TRBV7-9 to TRBJ1-2; 8 nucleotides line up with TRBD1. CDR1 and CDR2 from the germline V gene are SEHNR and FQNEAQ (reference sequence). The CDR3 has 16 amino acids. CDR3 region: CASTGTGQEQMEGSNF. The DNA for the CDR3 is TGTGCCAGCACCGGGACAGGACAAGAACAAATGGAGGGATCAAACTTC.

The V call is TRBV7-3, the J call TRBJ2-1; TRBD1 matches 7 bases. Germline V gives CDR1 SGHTA, CDR2 FQGTGA. V gave up 5 bases and J gave up 2 bases; unmatched junction bases: 6. This CDR3 spans 15 amino acids. Here the CDR3 reads CASSPLRGPYNEQFF. In DNA form, the CDR3 reads TGTGCCAGCAGCCCCCTTAGGGGGCCCTACAATGAGCAGTTCTTC. Complete variable domain (other parts from reference TRBV7-3 and TRBJ2-1): GAGVSQTPSNKVTEKGKYVELRCDPISGHTALYWYRQSLGQGPEFLIYFQGTGAADDSGLPNDRFFAVRPEGSVSTLKIQRTERGDSAVYLCASSPLRGPYNEQFFGPGTRLTVL.

The J gene is TRBJ2-5, the V gene TRBV19; D unresolved. CDR3 size: 13 residues. The V gene's germline CDR1 is LNHDA and CDR2 SQIVND (reference sequence). Trimming removed 1 base at V and 1 base at J, with 4 bases between. The CDR3 nucleotides read TGTGCCAGTAGTATAGCGGTCCAAGAGACCCAGTACTTC. Translating gives CASSIAVQETQYF.

The genes are TRBV27 and TRBJ2-1, with a weak D call TRBD2 (6 bases). The V gene lost 4 bases and the J gene lost 10 bases, with 14 bases spanning the gap. Germline values: CDR1 MNHEY, CDR2 SMNVEV (reference sequence). The CDR3 extends over 13 amino acids. Here the CDR3 reads CASSSHVAVEQFF. The CDR3 DNA reads TGTGCCAGCAGTTCCCACGTAGCGGTCGAGCAGTTCTTC.

This clone was seen a few times. V gene TRBV6-5 combines with J gene TRBJ1-2, with D maybe TRBD1 (6 bases). Germline V lookup: CDR1 MNHEY, CDR2 SVGAGI. This CDR3 has 13 residues. Trimming cost V 7 bases and J 2 bases, with 11 bases left between them. CDR3 protein: CASIMDRNYGYTF. CDR3 sequence (DNA): TGTGCCAGCATAATGGACAGAAACTATGGCTACACCTTC.

In this sample, this clone turned up a few times. The rearrangement uses TRBV9 and TRBJ1-6, with D perhaps matching TRBD1 (5 bases). Trimming cost V 3 bases and J 5 bases, with 12 bases left between them. From germline, CDR1 is SGDLS and CDR2 YYNGEE. This CDR3 spans 15 amino acids. In nucleotides, the CDR3 is TGTGCCAGCAGCGCCCAGGGTAGCAATAATTCACCCCTCCACTTT. Translation gives CASSAQGSNNSPLHF.

This chain uses TRBV12-2 with TRBJ2-7; TRBD2 is taken as the D call from the table, unchecked against the DNA. TRBV12-2 is classified as a pseudogene. The CDR3 has 14 amino acids. CDR3 sequence: CASRFTVPPYEQYF. DNA of the CDR3: TGTGCAAGTCGCTTTACGGTTCCCCCCTACGAGCAGTACTTC.

The chain employs TRBV29-1 and TRBJ1-1; 8 positions agree with TRBD1. Germline CDR1 SQVTM, CDR2 ANQGSEA. J was trimmed by 2 bases and V by 3 bases; bases with no gene match: 5. This CDR3 region has 14 residues. In DNA, the CDR3 is TGCAGCGTTGATAGGACAGGGCTTAACACTGAAGCTTTCTTT. Translation gives CSVDRTGLNTEAFF.

The gene calls are TRBV10-3 and TRBJ1-2; 8 nucleotides match TRBD1. J was trimmed by 6 bases and V by 1 base; bases with no gene match: 4. This CDR3 is 14 amino acids long. Germline assignment: CDR1 ENHRY and CDR2 SYGVKD. In DNA, the CDR3 is TGTGCCATCAGTGAGTTGACAGGGGCGGATGGCTACACCTTC. It is translated as CAISELTGADGYTF.

The chain couples TRBV27 to TRBJ1-2, with no clear D. This CDR3 contains 13 residues. Per the germline V gene, CDR1 is MNHEY and CDR2 is SMNVEV (reference sequence). The germline V and J ends were trimmed by 0 bases and 6 bases, with 8 bases remaining between them. CDR3: CASSLSRLNGYTF. CDR3 bases: TGTGCCAGCAGTTTATCGAGGCTCAATGGCTACACCTTC.

The chain links TRBV6-5 to TRBJ2-7; D is perhaps TRBD1 (5 bases). V gave up 5 bases and J gave up 5 bases, with 13 bases separating them. Per germline, CDR1 MNHEY and CDR2 SVGAGI. The CDR3 has 13 amino acids. CDR3 coding DNA: TGTGCCAGCAGTCAAAGGGGCGCGGACGAGCAGTACGTC. Encoded protein: CASSQRGADEQYV.

Written as DNA, the CDR3 is TGTGCCAGCAGTAGGGGCAATTCACCCCTCCACTTT. This gives the protein CASSRGNSPLHF. This chain links TRBV25-1 with TRBJ1-6, with a weak D call TRBD1 (5 bases). The CDR3 has 12 residues. Germline-derived CDR1 and CDR2 are MGHDK and SYGVNS. Trimming took off 5 bases at V and 7 bases at J, with 6 bases between the two ends.

This clone was counted only a few times. The chain is built from TRBV7-3 and TRBJ2-7, with 10 bases aligning to TRBD2. This CDR3 region has 16 residues. V was clipped by 2 bases and J by 3 bases; unmatched bases: 7. Germline CDR1 is SGHTA and CDR2 is FQGTGA. The CDR3: CASSLSGLAGVYEQYF. The CDR3 DNA sequence: TGTGCCAGCAGCTTATCCGGTCTAGCGGGAGTCTACGAGCAGTACTTC.

The V gene is TRBV5-1, the J gene TRBJ1-4, with D hard to call. Between the trimmed V and J ends, which lost 4 bases and 3 bases, there was a span of 10 bases. The length of the CDR3 is 14 residues. Germline V gene sequence: CDR1 SGHRS, CDR2 YFSETQ. CDR3 amino acids: CASSPLEPNEKLFF. The CDR3 nucleotides read TGCGCCAGCAGCCCCCTAGAGCCTAATGAAAAACTGTTTTTT.

The chain combines TRBV5-1 with TRBJ2-1, with D possibly TRBD2 on 6 matching bases. Germline V lookup: CDR1 SGHRS, CDR2 YFSETQ. The V end was cut by 0 bases, the J end by 9 bases, with 16 bases between. The CDR3 sequence is 15 residues long. This CDR3 is CASSLAPGEGIEQFF. The CDR3, as DNA: TGCGCCAGCAGCTTGGCCCCGGGAGAGGGAATTGAGCAGTTCTTC.

V gene TRBV11-2 combines with J gene TRBJ2-1; 12 nucleotides agree with TRBD1. The CDR3 covers 15 residues. J gave up 10 bases and V 7 bases, and 11 bases lay outside the gene matches. Germline V gene data show CDR1 as SGHAT and CDR2 as FQNNGV. CDR3 coding DNA: TGTGCCAGCAACCCGGGGGGACAGGGGGCCGGGGAGCAGTTCTTC. It translates to CASNPGGQGAGEQFF.

The rearrangement uses TRBV2 and TRBJ2-1, with D possibly TRBD1 on 6 matching bases. The CDR3 spans 14 residues. Trimming cost V 6 bases and J 4 bases, with 13 bases left between them. Per germline, CDR1 SNHLY and CDR2 FYNNEI. CDR3 sequence (DNA): TGTGCCAGCAGGAGTACAGGGTTTTACAATGAGCAGTTCTTC. This codes for CASRSTGFYNEQFF.

V gene TRBV6-5 combines with J gene TRBJ1-1, with D tentatively TRBD1 (6 bases). Trimming removed 8 bases from V and 4 bases from J, with 14 bases in between. The CDR3 has 13 residues. Germline loops: CDR1 MNHEY, CDR2 SVGAGI. The CDR3 reads CASGVQGATEAFF. CDR3 DNA sequence: TGTGCCAGCGGAGTACAGGGTGCCACTGAAGCTTTCTTT.

Here the CDR3 DNA reads TGTGCCAGCAGCTTGACTAATGAGCAGTTCTTC. Translated: CASSLTNEQFF. The chain combines TRBV5-4 with TRBJ2-1; D unresolved. The CDR3 extends over 11 amino acids. Trimming shortened V by 1 base and J by 7 bases, and 3 bases separated the two germline ends. The germline CDR1 and CDR2 sequences are SGHNT and YYREEE (reference sequence).

V gene TRBV7-3 combines with J gene TRBJ2-5, with 9 bases matching TRBD1. The CDR3 loop spans 13 amino acids. V shed 5 bases, J shed 5 bases, and the junction held 3 bases outside the gene matches. Germline V gives CDR1 SGHTA, CDR2 FQGTGA. CDR3 coding DNA: TGTGCCAGCAGCCATGACAGGGGGGAGACCCAGTACTTC. Amino acid sequence: CASSHDRGETQYF.

This sequence joins TRBV9 and TRBJ1-6, with TRBD1 matching 9 bases. The germline CDR1 and CDR2 sequences are SGDLS and YYNGEE. This CDR3 comprises 15 residues. J was trimmed by 7 bases and V by 0 bases; bases with no gene match: 2. The CDR3 DNA follows: TGTGCCAGCAGCGTAGTGGGGACAGGGAATTCACCCCTCCACTTT. The encoded protein is CASSVVGTGNSPLHF.

The chain is built from TRBV7-2 and TRBJ2-4, with TRBD1 matching over 9 bases. The J segment lost 5 bases and the V segment lost 4 bases, leaving 3 bases of the junction unmatched. The CDR3 extends over 14 amino acids. CDR1 is SGHTA and CDR2 is FQGNSA in the germline V gene. CDR3: CASSSYRGQNIQYF. CDR3 nucleotide sequence: TGTGCCAGCAGCTCTTACAGGGGGCAAAACATTCAGTACTTC.

The chain is built from TRBV27 and TRBJ1-5, with a tentative D call TRBD1 (6 bases). There are 15 residues in the CDR3. The ends were cut back, 4 bases at V and 6 bases at J, with 16 bases in the middle. The germline V gene has CDR1 MNHEY and CDR2 SMNVEV (reference sequence). Here the CDR3 reads CASSSFSTGTQPQHF. The DNA of the CDR3 is TGTGCCAGCAGTTCTTTCAGCACAGGGACTCAGCCCCAGCATTTT.

The chain uses TRBV15 and TRBJ2-1; no reliable D call. Germline lookup yields CDR1 LNHNV and CDR2 YYDKDF (reference sequence). Between the trimmed V and J ends, which lost 2 bases and 9 bases, there was a span of 17 bases. The CDR3 has 15 amino acids. CDR3 sequence reads: CATSRQVLTSVEQFF. In DNA form, the CDR3 reads TGTGCCACCAGCAGACAGGTCTTGACCTCCGTTGAGCAGTTCTTC.

This clone was found a few times. V usage is TRBV6-1 and J usage is TRBJ2-5; TRBD2 aligns across 8 bases. This CDR3 has 14 residues. The V and J ends lost 2 bases and 6 bases, in that order; junction bases with no gene match: 5. Germline values: CDR1 MNHNS, CDR2 SASEGT. CDR3 coding DNA: TGTGCCAGCAGTGAACGGGGGGGGCTGAAGACCCAGTACTTC. This codes for CASSERGGLKTQYF.

This sequence joins TRBV6-6 and TRBJ2-3; the match to TRBD2 covers 8 bases. Germline CDR1 reads MNHNY; CDR2 reads SVGAGI (reference sequence). The CDR3 consists of 17 residues. The J segment lost 4 bases and the V segment lost 5 bases, leaving 14 bases of the junction unmatched. The CDR3 is CASSPGLNGGGPDTQYF. CDR3 nucleotide sequence: TGTGCCAGCAGTCCGGGACTTAACGGCGGGGGGCCAGATACGCAGTATTTT.

This rearrangement joins TRBV19 to TRBJ2-2; maybe TRBD2 (6 bases). V lost 6 bases, J lost 6 bases, and 14 bases lay in between. Per the germline V gene, CDR1 is LNHDA and CDR2 is SQIVND (reference sequence). This CDR3 contains 14 residues. The CDR3: CASREGPGPGELFF. The CDR3 DNA follows: TGTGCCAGTAGGGAGGGACCGGGACCCGGGGAGCTGTTTTTT.

The chain employs TRBV5-1 and TRBJ2-1, with TRBD2 matching over 13 bases. The CDR3 extends over 17 amino acids. The ends lost 4 bases at V and 6 bases at J; junction bases unmatched: 10. Germline loops: CDR1 SGHRS, CDR2 YFSETQ. CDR3 sequence reads: CASSTRLAGGPPNEQFF. DNA of the CDR3: TGCGCCAGCAGCACCAGACTAGCGGGAGGACCTCCCAATGAGCAGTTCTTC. The full variable domain, with the rest looked up from reference TRBV5-1 and TRBJ2-1, is KAGVTQTPRYLIKTRGQQVTLSCSPISGHRSVSWYQQTPGQGLQFLFEYFSETQRNKGNFPGRFSGRQFSNSRSEMNVSTLELGDSALYLCASSTRLAGGPPNEQFFGPGTRLTVL.

This chain joins TRBV7-9 and TRBJ1-2; D unresolved. CDR3 length: 14 residues. The germline V and J ends were trimmed by 5 bases and 4 bases, with 14 bases remaining between them. Germline assignment: CDR1 SEHNR and CDR2 FQNEAQ (reference sequence). Written as DNA, the CDR3 is TGTGCCAGCAGCCCGGCAGGAGGGTTCTATGGCTACACCTTC. It codes for CASSPAGGFYGYTF.